This T cell receptor beta chain came from a study of blood T cell repertoires in COVID-19 (TCRdb year 2020). Broadly, across the study: Samples from collaborators originated in the United States, Italy and Spain and spanned both the acute and convalescent phases of COVID-19. The prospective study material was composed of cDNA or gDNA derived from T cells, B-cell-depleted T cells, or PBMCs. Deeply sampled blood TCRbeta repertoires from subjects exposed to, actively infected with, or recovered from COVID-19 were included in the dataset. The repertoires were made available in a free public database intended to serve as a resource for research on the immune response to SARS-CoV-2. Samples came from the ongoing ImmuneRACE study (first 160 participants) plus 1,254 subjects from 6 global collaborators. Nearly every sample came with metadata listing a de-identified subject ID, COVID-19 status, age in years and sex. Where available, HLA class I and class II types were taken from metadata supplied by the sample provider and were not determined by assay-based typing. On the study overall, not on this receptor specifically: The amount of clinical and demographic metadata varied by source and participant and was provided uncurated.

TCRbeta CDR3 regions were amplified from genomic DNA using the immunoSEQ Assay, a bias-controlled multiplex PCR. For the original study's pipeline: Within the assay, amplification of reference gene primers was used to estimate how many nucleated cells each sample contained. To quantify the absolute abundance of each unique TCRbeta CDR3 rearrangement, sequence reads were collapsed and filtered. For each sample, productive Simpson clonality was calculated as the square root of Simpson's diversity index across productive rearrangements. Held by TCRdb, this immuneACCESS table contains in-frame sequences only and omits some clones. Under half of the omission traces to an unresolved V gene where checked; the cause of the rest is unknown. V, J and clone size are those of that table, while D and trimming were read from the DNA. This sample gives around 120,000 clones in total; approximately 80% of them show up just once. The top ten clonotypes cover 2% to 3% of the sample.

CDR1 SGHRS and CDR2 YFSETQ are derived from the germline V gene. V sheds 0 bases and J sheds 4 bases, leaving 10 bases between their ends. The CDR3 has 14 amino acids, counting the end cysteine and phenylalanine. Only the CDR3 portion is preserved as DNA: 42 bases, with reading frame beginning at the first base. Note on this clone: The antigen this receptor binds is unknown. It has no much larger one-base neighbor in the sample; base qualities were not kept.

Collaborating institutions collected whole blood in K2EDTA tubes following their own protocols. For TCRbeta analysis, collaborator samples were shipped as frozen whole blood, as isolated PBMCs, or as DNA extracted from either sample type. Sequenced sample: peripheral blood. The receptor was derived from a man in his forties or fifties with acute or convalescent COVID-19. The receptor chain draws on TRBV5-1 and TRBJ1-1, with the D gene too uncertain to name. The nucleotide sequence reads TGCGCCAGCAGCTTGGCCAGAGGGAGCACTGAAGCTTTCTTT. Translated, it reads CASSLARGSTEAFF.